This is a list of T cell receptor beta chains from one sample in a study of multiple sclerosis patients with progressive multifocal leukoencephalopathy. Measured with immunoSEQ multiplex PCR; TCRdb has only the in-frame clones, and not every one. The data show under 35,000 clones, 87% seen once. This specimen was PBMCs, taken from a patient treated with natalizumab. These receptors were collected from a woman between 40 and 55 years old with progressive multifocal leukoencephalopathy. The CDR3 runs from the conserved cysteine through the conserved F or W. D genes are given only for firm matches. Clone size appears in some rows only: once, few, many, or a class for an expanded clone.

TRBV7-2	NA	NA	TRBJ1-1	CASSLWKGTEAFF	TGTGCCAGCAGCTTATGGAAGGGGACTGAAGCTTTCTTT
TRBV5-1	NA	TRBD1	TRBJ1-6	CASSFSGNTGGLSSYNSPLHF	TGCGCCAGCAGCTTCTCCGGGAATACAGGGGGCTTAAGCTCCTATAATTCACCCCTCCACTTT
TRBV2	NA	NA	TRBJ1-1	CASMGGNTEAFF	TGTGCCAGCATGGGGGGGAACACTGAAGCTTTCTTT
TRBV19	NA	TRBD1	TRBJ1-5	CASSSSDRGRQPQHF	TGTGCCAGTAGTTCCTCGGACAGGGGTAGGCAGCCCCAGCATTTT
TRBV5-1	NA	NA	TRBJ1-1	CASSLGGEAFF	TGCGCCAGCAGCTTGGGAGGAGAAGCTTTCTTT
TRBV7-2	NA	TRBD1	TRBJ1-6	CASSTRQGAPLHF	TGTGCCAGCAGCACTCGACAGGGAGCACCCCTCCACTTT
TRBV6-6	NA	NA	TRBJ2-7	CASCSGGDRKYEQYF	TGTGCCAGCTGTTCTGGCGGGGACAGAAAGTACGAGCAGTACTTC
TRBV13	NA	NA	TRBJ2-2	CASSLGLSAIPTGELFF	TGTGCCAGCAGCTTAGGCCTGAGCGCGATACCCACCGGGGAGCTGTTTTTT
TRBV6-5	few	NA	TRBJ2-1	CASSVGERYNEQFF	TGTGCCAGCAGTGTAGGGGAGCGGTACAATGAGCAGTTCTTC
TRBV19	NA	TRBD1	TRBJ1-5	CASRLSAGTGKGQPQHF	TGTGCCAGTAGACTTAGCGCCGGGACAGGGAAGGGTCAGCCCCAGCATTTT
TRBV10-3	NA	TRBD1	TRBJ1-6	CAITRDRNSPLHF	TGTGCCATCACCCGGGACAGAAATTCACCCCTCCACTTT
TRBV6-5	NA	TRBD1	TRBJ1-1	CASRATGGTEAFF	TGTGCCAGCCGGGCGACAGGGGGCACTGAAGCTTTCTTT
TRBV18	NA	TRBD1	TRBJ1-1	CASSYGQGATEAFF	TGTGCCAGCTCCTACGGACAGGGCGCGACAGAAGCTTTCTTT
TRBV30	NA	NA	TRBJ1-2	CAGPTISGYTF	TGTGCCGGGCCGACTATTTCGGGCTACACCTTC
TRBV7-9	few	NA	TRBJ1-3	CADADIVGNTIYF	TGTGCCGACGCGGACATCGTGGGAAACACCATATATTTT
TRBV19	NA	NA	TRBJ1-2	CASSPDPYGYTF	TGTGCCAGTAGTCCGGATCCCTATGGCTACACCTTC
TRBV19	NA	NA	TRBJ2-7	CASALGLFSDEQYF	TGTGCCAGCGCTCTTGGCCTCTTCTCGGACGAGCAGTACTTC
TRBV15	NA	NA	TRBJ1-1	CAPSYRSMNTEAFF	TGTGCCCCCAGCTACAGGTCAATGAACACTGAAGCTTTCTTT
TRBV6-5	NA	NA	TRBJ1-5	CASRGERLPQHF	TGTGCCAGCAGGGGAGAGCGTCTGCCCCAGCATTTT
TRBV18	few	NA	TRBJ2-5	CASSPSREAQYF	TGTGCCAGCTCACCCTCAAGAGAGGCCCAGTACTTC
TRBV27	NA	TRBD2	TRBJ2-1	CATTPLAGGLINEQFF	TGTGCCACGACGCCTCTAGCGGGAGGGTTAATCAATGAGCAGTTCTTC
TRBV7-2	NA	NA	TRBJ1-2	CASSLGRTNYGYTF	TGTGCCAGCAGCTTAGGACGGACCAACTATGGCTACACCTTC
TRBV4-3	NA	NA	TRBJ2-3	CASSQDWRVGAPDTQYF	TGCGCCAGCAGCCAAGATTGGCGGGTAGGGGCGCCAGATACGCAGTATTTT
TRBV19	NA	NA	TRBJ1-5	CASSIRRENQPQHF	TGTGCCAGTAGTATTCGGAGGGAAAATCAGCCCCAGCATTTT
TRBV25-1	NA	NA	TRBJ1-6	CASSESGALTSDSPLHF	TGTGCCAGCAGTGAATCTGGGGCTTTGACTTCTGATTCACCCCTCCACTTT
TRBV5-4	once	NA	TRBJ1-1	CASSSLVMNTEAFF	TGTGCCAGCAGCTCTCTCGTTATGAACACTGAAGCTTTCTTT
TRBV27	NA	NA	TRBJ2-7	CASSLNTVSYEQYF	TGTGCCAGCAGTTTGAATACGGTCTCCTACGAGCAGTACTTC
TRBV29-1	NA	NA	TRBJ2-1	CSVGNQGSSYNEQFF	TGCAGCGTTGGTAACCAGGGGAGTTCCTACAATGAGCAGTTCTTC
TRBV4-3	NA	TRBD1	TRBJ1-5	CASSPDRGNNQPQHF	TGCGCCAGCAGTCCGGACAGGGGCAACAATCAGCCCCAGCATTTT
TRBV27	NA	TRBD1	TRBJ1-5	CASSTTETGREGWDQPQHF	TGTGCCAGCAGTACGACCGAGACAGGGAGAGAGGGGTGGGACCAGCCCCAGCATTTT
TRBV4-3	NA	TRBD1	TRBJ2-7	CASSQTSTGSYEQYF	TGCGCCAGCAGCCAAACCTCGACAGGGAGCTACGAGCAGTACTTC
TRBV2	NA	NA	TRBJ1-2	CASSAIEALNYGHTF	TGTGCCAGCAGTGCAATCGAGGCTCTTAACTATGGCCACACCTTC
TRBV6-5	NA	NA	TRBJ1-1	CASSYAQDSPNTEAFF	TGTGCCAGCAGTTACGCCCAGGACAGCCCGAACACTGAAGCTTTCTTT
TRBV7-2	NA	NA	TRBJ1-2	CASSAFYGYTF	TGTGCCAGCAGCGCGTTCTATGGCTACACCTTC
TRBV6-1	once	TRBD1	TRBJ1-1	CASSDNTGGNTEAFF	TGTGCCAGCAGTGATAACACAGGGGGGAACACTGAAGCTTTCTTT
TRBV6-5	NA	NA	TRBJ1-1	CASSYVGQVTEAFF	TGTGCCAGCAGTTACGTGGGGCAGGTCACTGAAGCTTTCTTT
TRBV11-3	NA	NA	TRBJ2-7	CASSLNGRGDEQYF	TGTGCCAGCAGCTTAAACGGGAGAGGTGACGAGCAGTACTTC
TRBV14	NA	NA	TRBJ2-7	CASSQGTPQYF	TGTGCCAGCAGCCAAGGGACACCGCAGTACTTC
TRBV5-5	NA	NA	TRBJ1-5	CASNQGGGQPQHF	TGTGCCAGCAACCAGGGAGGGGGTCAGCCCCAGCATTTT
TRBV11-2	NA	NA	TRBJ2-2	CASSLDGRWNTGELFF	TGTGCCAGCAGCTTAGACGGCAGATGGAACACCGGGGAGCTGTTTTTT
TRBV6-5	NA	TRBD2	TRBJ2-7	CASSPLAGAHEQYF	TGTGCCAGCAGTCCGCTAGCGGGGGCCCACGAGCAGTACTTC
TRBV27	NA	NA	TRBJ1-1	CAAGRGRTFF	TGTGCCGCGGGGAGGGGTCGGACTTTCTTT
TRBV11-2	NA	TRBD2	TRBJ2-7	CASSQTSDEQYF	TGTGCCAGCAGCCAAACTAGCGACGAGCAGTACTTC